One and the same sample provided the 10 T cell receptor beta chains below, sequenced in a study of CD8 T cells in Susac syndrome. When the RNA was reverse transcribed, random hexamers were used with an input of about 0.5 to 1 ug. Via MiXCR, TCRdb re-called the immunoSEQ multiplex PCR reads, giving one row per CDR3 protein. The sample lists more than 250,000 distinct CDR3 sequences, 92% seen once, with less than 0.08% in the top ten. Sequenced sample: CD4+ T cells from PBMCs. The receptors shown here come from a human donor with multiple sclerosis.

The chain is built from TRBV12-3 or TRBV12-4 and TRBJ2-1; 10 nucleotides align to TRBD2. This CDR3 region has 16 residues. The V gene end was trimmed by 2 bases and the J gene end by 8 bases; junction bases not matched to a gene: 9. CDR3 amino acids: CASSLWGASGSYEQFF. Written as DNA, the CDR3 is TGTGCCAGCAGTTTATGGGGGGCTAGCGGGAGTTATGAGCAGTTCTTC.

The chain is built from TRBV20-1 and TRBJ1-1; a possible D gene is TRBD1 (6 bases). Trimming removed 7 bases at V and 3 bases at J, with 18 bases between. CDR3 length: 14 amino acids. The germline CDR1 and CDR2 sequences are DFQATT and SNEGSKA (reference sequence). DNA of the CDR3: TGCAGTGGGAGGACCCAGGGGCGAGACACTGAAGCTTTCTTT. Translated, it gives CSGRTQGRDTEAFF.

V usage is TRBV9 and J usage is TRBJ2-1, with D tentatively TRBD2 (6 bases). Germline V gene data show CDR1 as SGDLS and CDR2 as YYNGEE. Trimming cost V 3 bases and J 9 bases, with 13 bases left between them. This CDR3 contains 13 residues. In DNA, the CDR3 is TGTGCCAGCAGCGCGGAGGGCCGGGGTGAGCAGTTCTTC. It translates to CASSAEGRGEQFF.

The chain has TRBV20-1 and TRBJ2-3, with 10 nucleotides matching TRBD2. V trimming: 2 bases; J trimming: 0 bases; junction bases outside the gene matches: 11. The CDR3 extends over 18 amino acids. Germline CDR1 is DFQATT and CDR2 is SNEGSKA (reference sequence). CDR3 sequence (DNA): TGCAGTGCTAGAATAGGAGCGGGAGGGTTACGAAGCACAGATACGCAGTATTTT. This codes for CSARIGAGGLRSTDTQYF.

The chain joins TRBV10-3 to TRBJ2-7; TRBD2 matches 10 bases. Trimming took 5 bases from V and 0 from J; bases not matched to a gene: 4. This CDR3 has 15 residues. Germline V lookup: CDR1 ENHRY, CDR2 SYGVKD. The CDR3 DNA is TGTGCCATCAGTTATGGGACTAGCGCCTCCTACGAGCAGTACTTC. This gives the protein CAISYGTSASYEQYF.

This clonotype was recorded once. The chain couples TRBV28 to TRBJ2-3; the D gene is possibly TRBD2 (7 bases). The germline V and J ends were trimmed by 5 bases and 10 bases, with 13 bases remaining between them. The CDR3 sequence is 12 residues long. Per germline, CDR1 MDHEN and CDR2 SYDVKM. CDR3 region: CASSLQGGAQYF. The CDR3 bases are TGTGCCAGCAGTCTACAGGGAGGGGCGCAGTATTTT.

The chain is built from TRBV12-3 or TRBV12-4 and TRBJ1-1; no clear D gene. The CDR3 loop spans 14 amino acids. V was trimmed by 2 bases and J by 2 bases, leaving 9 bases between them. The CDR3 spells CASSLSSYNTEAFF. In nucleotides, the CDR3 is TGTGCCAGCAGTTTATCCAGTTACAACACTGAAGCTTTCTTT.

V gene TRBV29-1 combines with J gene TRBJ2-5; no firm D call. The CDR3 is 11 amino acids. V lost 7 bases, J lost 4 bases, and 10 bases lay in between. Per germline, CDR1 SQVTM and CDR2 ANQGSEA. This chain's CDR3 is CSGGVRETQYF. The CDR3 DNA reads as TGCAGCGGCGGAGTACGAGAGACCCAGTACTTC.

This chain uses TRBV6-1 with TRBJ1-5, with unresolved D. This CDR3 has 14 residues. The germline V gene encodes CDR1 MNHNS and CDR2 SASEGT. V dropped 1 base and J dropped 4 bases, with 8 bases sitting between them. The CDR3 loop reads CASSEVARNQPQHF. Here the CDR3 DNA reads TGTGCCAGCAGTGAAGTTGCGAGGAATCAGCCCCAGCATTTT.

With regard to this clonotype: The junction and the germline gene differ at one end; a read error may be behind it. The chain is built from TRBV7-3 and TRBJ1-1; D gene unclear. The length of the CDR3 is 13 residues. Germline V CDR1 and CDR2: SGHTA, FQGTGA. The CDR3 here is CASSSLANTEVFF. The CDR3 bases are TGTGCCAGCAGCTCACTGGCGAACACTGAAGTTTTCTTT.